The entry below describes one T cell receptor beta chain. The antigen is undetermined. The data are from a study of post-analysis software for immune sequencing data. Findings and caveats of the study: Multiple sclerosis patients showed significantly lower normalized Chao1 diversity than controls did. Patients carried a handful of TRBV segments more frequently than controls did, and TRBV5-6, TRBV5-1 and TRBV20-1 were among them.

The germline gives CDR1 ENHRY, CDR2 SYGVKD. The CDR3 has 18 amino acids. Unique molecular identifiers were built into the TCR beta cDNA libraries. Each CDR3 protein gets one entry after TCRdb re-called the PCR reads with MiXCR. This sample has approximately 570,000 distinct CDR3 sequences; around 40% occur once, and the top ten carry about 1.8%. The V call is TRBV10-3, the J call TRBJ2-5; 7 positions match TRBD1. The J call is uncertain, as TRBJ2-1 better fits the DNA end. Sequencing was done on a sample of blood. The TCR sequence derives from a girl aged 10 to 17 with multiple sclerosis. In DNA, the CDR3 is TGTGCCATCAGTGAGTCCATTCTGGACAGGTCGTACCAAGAGACCCAGTTCTTC. Translating it yields CAISESILDRSYQETQFF.